This TCR beta chain stems from a study of T cell responses to AZD1222 COVID-19 vaccine (dated by TCRdb to 2020 to 2022). Regarding the study in general: A total of 233 trial participants underwent TCR sequencing, of whom around 210 had received two doses of AZD1222 and approximately 25 had received two doses of the MenACWY control vaccine. Trial participants were enrolled by age into subgroups of 18-55, 56-69 and 70-plus years, and roughly 150, 30 and 60 TCR-sequenced participants, respectively, were included in these subgroups. General findings and caveats noted by the study authors: A significant rise in spike-specific TCR breadth and depth was observed after two AZD1222 doses relative to day 0 and relative to MenACWY recipients. The vaccine-associated CD4 TCRs covered the entire spike protein, and the dominant responses fell in regions 160-218 and 743-854. Only five to seven AZD1222 recipients were SARS-CoV-2 seropositive at baseline, limiting conclusions about previously exposed vaccinees. Participants were mostly white British and included more females than males, and it was suggested by the authors that clonal diversity may have been underestimated. In the small 56-69-year group, the increase in depth fell short of significance, most likely because of low power. Reportedly, almost half of the unique spike-specific TCRs recognized epitopes lying outside the regions that are mutated in the B.1.351 and B.1.1.7 variants. No day 14 peak-response samples were available, so repertoires were characterized only after the peak T cell response.

The CDR3 regions of human TCRbeta chains were analyzed by immunosequencing. In the paper's pipeline: Repertoire TCRs were checked for matches against a reference library of SARS-CoV-2-specific TCRs that had been generated using the MIRA antigen-specificity platform. Breadth meant the fraction of unique TCRs that were SARS-CoV-2-associated, whereas depth meant the fraction of total T cells that were SARS-CoV-2-associated. Each spike-specific TCR was assigned to its reactive spike region and to a CD4 or CD8 class using the MIRA data. Log10-transformed breadth and depth values were compared by one-way ANOVA with Sidak's multiple comparisons tests. TCRdb provides this immuneACCESS table in a form limited to in-frame rearrangements. Some clones are lacking; in checked studies, under half of them reflect an unresolved V gene, and why the rest are absent is not known. The DNA gave D and trimming, while V, J and clone size come from that table. This sample holds about 160,000 clones; about 92% were observed only once. More than 3% of the sample rests with the top ten.

The time point label for this specimen denotes: about 28 days (+/-7) after the second vaccine dose. AZD1222 recipients with second doses at about 4 weeks or about 12 weeks were pooled, because spike-specific TCR depth and breadth did not differ between schedules. Vaccinee samples were obtained from the UK trials COV001 and COV002, which included a single-blind randomized controlled phase 2/3 trial of AZD1222 (ChAdOx1 nCoV-19) in healthy adults. For TCRbeta chain sequencing, PBMC samples were collected from trial participants at day 0 and at day 28 after the second dose. About this clone itself: Its antigen specificity is not known. Per-base qualities were not stored, and no clone one base away is much larger.

The CDR3 contains 14 residues, cysteine and phenylalanine counted. The CDR3 DNA has 42 bases and is translated from base 1. Deletion took 2 bases off V and 0 bases off J, with a span of 8 bases between the germline ends. CDR1 and CDR2, per the germline V gene, are SGDLS and YYNGEE. Sequenced material: peripheral blood, taken 28 days after the second AZD1222 dose. This chain is built from TRBV9 and TRBJ2-5, with the D gene call left open. The receptor was isolated from an adult who received the AZD1222 COVID-19 vaccine. The nucleotides read TGTGCCAGCAGCGTTACGTGGAACCAAGAGACCCAGTACTTC. Translated, it gives CASSVTWNQETQYF.